The 22 T cell receptor beta chains given below trace back to one sample, sequenced in a study of Graves' ophthalmopathy and Graves' hyperthyroidism. Beta-chain TCR CDR3 regions were amplified from RNA transcripts. Second-round multiplex PCR came after first-round RT-PCR with HTBI primers. From the multiplex PCR reads, TCRdb called clonotypes with MiXCR, one entry per CDR3 protein. The table includes more than 300,000 distinct CDR3 sequences, 15% to 19% detected once. The source material was peripheral blood. These receptors all come from a woman aged 18 to 35 with stable Graves' hyperthyroidism.

The sample holds a few counts of this clonotype. The chain links TRBV28 to TRBJ1-1, with no clear D. Germline CDR1 MDHEN, CDR2 SYDVKM. This CDR3 spans 17 amino acids. V lost 7 bases and J lost 0, with 21 bases in between. Here the CDR3 reads CASMTNWVASMNTEAFF. Here the CDR3 DNA reads TGTGCCAGCATGACGAATTGGGTGGCGTCAATGAACACTGAAGCTTTCTTT.

This clonotype has ten or more counts. Written as DNA, the CDR3 is TGTGCCAGCAGTTACTCGAGGGATACCTATGGCTACACCTTC. Translated, it gives CASSYSRDTYGYTF. The V gene is TRBV6-5, the J gene TRBJ1-2; D not certain. The CDR3 sequence is 14 residues long. Germline CDR1 is MNHEY and CDR2 is SVGAGI. V was pared by 0 bases and J by 4 bases, with 9 bases between.

As for this clonotype: A read error is possible here, since a much larger clone lies one base away. Without the conserved terminal phenylalanine or tryptophan, this CDR3 likely stems from a read error. The chain carries TRBV29-1 and TRBJ1-2, with 7 bases fitting TRBD1. Germline loops: CDR1 SQVTM, CDR2 ANQGSEA. V lost 3 bases and J lost 2; bases outside the gene matches: 3. This CDR3 region has 13 residues. CDR3 sequence (DNA): TGCAGCGTTGACAGGGGGGCCAACTATGGCTACACCTAC. Protein sequence: CSVDRGANYGYTY.

V gene TRBV19 combines with J gene TRBJ1-1; D not certain. The germline V gene has CDR1 LNHDA and CDR2 SQIVND (reference sequence). Trimming took 5 bases from V and 1 from J, leaving 11 bases between them. The length of the CDR3 is 14 residues. This CDR3 reads CASSPSQQNTEAFF. The CDR3 coding sequence is TGTGCCAGTAGTCCCTCCCAGCAGAACACTGAAGCTTTCTTT.

The sample holds many counts of this clonotype. The V gene is TRBV6-1, the J gene TRBJ1-5; 10 nucleotides match TRBD1. The CDR3 length is 14 residues. Germline V CDR1 and CDR2: MNHNS, SASEGT. V shed 6 bases, J shed 6 bases, and the junction held 5 bases outside the gene matches. The CDR3 reads CASSRDRGTQPQHF. CDR3 DNA sequence: TGTGCCAGCAGCCGGGACAGGGGAACTCAGCCCCAGCATTTT.

This clonotype was found many times. The chain has TRBV12-3 or TRBV12-4 and TRBJ1-2, with unresolved D. The CDR3 sequence is 10 residues long. V dropped 5 bases and J dropped 4 bases, with 2 bases sitting between them. The CDR3 region has the DNA TGTGCCAGCAGTCCCTATGGCTACACCTTC. It translates to CASSPYGYTF.

This clonotype was recorded at least ten times. The CDR3 DNA reads TGCAGCGCTACCGTGACAGTGAGCCCTGAAGCTTTCTTT. It is translated as CSATVTVSPEAFF. V usage is TRBV29-1 and J usage is TRBJ1-1; possibly TRBD1 for D (5 bases). Per germline, CDR1 SQVTM and CDR2 ANQGSEA. The CDR3 loop spans 13 amino acids. V was clipped by 7 bases and J by 6 bases, with 18 bases between them.

This clonotype has a count of ten or more. CDR3 sequence (DNA): TGCAGCGTGGCGGCGGCAAATCAGCCCCAGCATTTT. Translation gives CSVAAANQPQHF. The chain recombines TRBV29-1 with TRBJ1-5; D gene uncertain. The CDR3 is made up of 12 amino acids. The V end was cut by 6 bases, the J end by 4 bases, with 10 bases between. CDR1 is SQVTM and CDR2 is ANQGSEA in the germline V gene.

This clonotype was detected ten times or more. The rearrangement links TRBV6-1 to TRBJ1-1, with 7 nucleotides matching TRBD1. This CDR3 is built from 15 residues. After removal of 3 bases from V and 4 bases from J, the junction contained 8 bases not matched to a gene. Germline assignment: CDR1 MNHNS and CDR2 SASEGT. The CDR3 protein is CASSDRLGGPTEAFF. The CDR3 DNA follows: TGTGCCAGCAGTGATAGACTAGGGGGCCCCACTGAAGCTTTCTTT.

This clonotype was seen only a few times. The rearrangement links TRBV5-1 to TRBJ1-2; D call uncertain. The V and J ends lost 0 bases and 4 bases respectively, with 13 bases between them. The germline CDR1 and CDR2 sequences are SGHRS and YFSETQ. The CDR3 has 15 residues. CDR3 region: CASSLDSPSFYGYTF. CDR3 sequence (DNA): TGCGCCAGCAGCTTGGACAGCCCGAGCTTCTATGGCTACACCTTC.

This chain joins TRBV7-3 and TRBJ2-5, with D possibly matching TRBD2 (7 bases). This CDR3 has 14 residues. CDR1 is SGHTA and CDR2 is FQGTGA in the germline V gene. The V gene lost 5 bases and the J gene lost 4 bases, with 14 bases spanning the gap. The CDR3 DNA reads TGTGCCAGCAGCCCACAGGGAGGGGGAGAGACCCAGTACTTC. Amino acid sequence: CASSPQGGGETQYF.

This clonotype was counted many times. The genes are TRBV7-9 and TRBJ2-7, with D uncertain. Trimming pared 5 bases from V and 0 bases from J, leaving 14 bases between. Germline CDR1 SEHNR, CDR2 FQNEAQ (reference sequence). The CDR3 covers 15 residues. CDR3 in amino acids: CASSQPTESSYEQYF. CDR3 coding DNA: TGTGCCAGCAGCCAGCCGACGGAGAGCTCCTACGAGCAGTACTTC.

This clonotype appeared many times. This chain connects TRBV20-1 to TRBJ1-1, with no clear D. V shed 0 bases and J shed 3 bases, with 8 bases lying between them. This CDR3 is 13 amino acids long. CDR1 and CDR2 (germline): DFQATT, SNEGSKA (reference sequence). The CDR3 DNA reads TGCAGTGCTAGAGAAGAGGTGGACACTGAAGCTTTCTTT. Encoded protein: CSAREEVDTEAFF.

This clonotype was seen repeatedly, ten times or more. This chain joins TRBV12-3 or TRBV12-4 and TRBJ2-7; TRBD1 agrees at 9 bases. This CDR3 contains 15 residues. After removal of 5 bases from V and 6 bases from J, the junction contained 11 bases not matched to a gene. CDR3 nucleotides: TGTGCCAGCAGTCCAAGGAGGACAGGGGAGATCGAGCAGTACTTC. It yields the protein CASSPRRTGEIEQYF.

Ten or more counts support this clonotype. The J gene is TRBJ2-7, the V gene TRBV6-1, with 9 bases that match TRBD2. Germline CDR1 is MNHNS and CDR2 is SASEGT. The CDR3 contains 14 residues. J was trimmed by 4 bases and V by 3 bases; bases with no gene match: 4. The CDR3 here is CASSDGGGAYEQYF. The CDR3, as DNA: TGTGCCAGCAGTGATGGCGGGGGGGCATACGAGCAGTACTTC.

This clonotype was seen many times. V gene TRBV11-2 combines with J gene TRBJ1-3; D not certain. Trimming pared 2 bases from V and 0 bases from J, leaving 17 bases between. This CDR3 has 18 amino acids. Germline loops: CDR1 SGHAT, CDR2 FQNNGV. The CDR3 spells CASSLSLLAAGSGNTIYF. The CDR3 DNA reads as TGTGCCAGCAGCTTATCTCTCTTGGCAGCGGGCTCTGGAAACACCATATATTTT.

This clonotype was detected only a few times. The chain has TRBV9 and TRBJ1-5; tentatively, D is TRBD1 (5 bases). Per the germline V gene, CDR1 is SGDLS and CDR2 is YYNGEE. Trimming cost V 3 bases and J 0 bases, with 10 bases left between them. The CDR3 is 15 amino acids. The CDR3 is CASSEGADSNQPQHF. CDR3 sequence (DNA): TGTGCCAGCAGCGAAGGGGCCGATAGCAATCAGCCCCAGCATTTT.

In the case of this clonotype: A read error may produce the germline difference seen at one junction end. The chain is built from TRBV18 and TRBJ2-7; 7 bases agree with TRBD1. The CDR3 has 15 amino acids. Germline CDR1 KGHSH, CDR2 LQKENI. Written as DNA, the CDR3 is TGTGCCAGCTCACCCCGGGACAGACCCTCCTACGAGCGGTACTTC. It yields the protein CASSPRDRPSYERYF.

This clonotype was counted many times. The rearrangement joins TRBV6-5 to TRBJ1-6, with 7 bases identical to TRBD1. Trimming cost V 4 bases and J 3 bases; bases outside gene matches: 15. The CDR3 sequence is 19 residues long. Per the germline V gene, CDR1 is MNHEY and CDR2 is SVGAGI. CDR3 amino acids: CASSSRPFDRANYNSPLHF. CDR3 in DNA: TGTGCCAGCAGTTCACGGCCCTTCGACAGGGCGAACTATAATTCACCCCTCCACTTT.

The CDR3 DNA is TGTGCCTCTTGGGAAGACCTCACTGAAGCTTTCTTT. It is translated as CASWEDLTEAFF. The chain links TRBV30 to TRBJ1-1; D gene unclear. Per germline, CDR1 GTSNPN and CDR2 SVGIG (reference sequence). Trimming pared 7 bases from V and 4 bases from J, leaving 13 bases between. The CDR3 totals 12 residues.

This clonotype was counted at least ten times. The chain joins TRBV12-3 or TRBV12-4 to TRBJ2-5; 11 bases match TRBD2. V was clipped by 3 bases and J by 2 bases; unmatched bases: 2. This CDR3 is 15 amino acids long. The CDR3 protein is CASSFSSGGQETQYF. The CDR3 nucleotides read TGTGCCAGCAGTTTTTCTAGCGGGGGGCAAGAGACCCAGTACTTC.

This clonotype has ten or more counts. This chain joins TRBV12-3 or TRBV12-4 and TRBJ2-7, with TRBD2 identical over 14 bases. The J segment lost 7 bases and the V segment lost 6 bases, leaving 8 bases of the junction unmatched. The CDR3 length is 15 residues. The CDR3 DNA follows: TGTGCCAGCAGGGGGACTAGCGGGGGATTCGGGGAGCAGTACTTC. Translating it yields CASRGTSGGFGEQYF.